Listed here are 8 T cell receptor beta chains from one sample, sequenced in a study of T cell changes during pregnancy in multiple sclerosis. Using immunoSEQ multiplex PCR, the repertoire was profiled, and TCRdb retains in-frame clones only, with some absent. The data hold about 100,000 clones, with around 92% observed a single time. This specimen consisted of peripheral blood, obtained after pregnancy. Receptors originate from a female donor with multiple sclerosis, enrolled in a pregnancy study.

V is TRBV30 and J is TRBJ1-1; D gene ambiguous. This CDR3 is 14 amino acids long. The V gene lost 6 bases and the J gene lost 1 base, with 15 bases spanning the gap. Germline loops: CDR1 GTSNPN, CDR2 SVGIG (reference sequence). CDR3 sequence reads: CACLAGNWNTEAFF. CDR3 sequence (DNA): TGTGCCTGCCTTGCGGGGAATTGGAACACTGAAGCTTTCTTT. The full variable domain, its missing parts supplied by reference TRBV30 and TRBJ1-1, is SQTIHQWPATLVQPVGSPLSLECTVEGTSNPNLYWYRQAAGRGLQLLFYSVGIGQISSEVPQNLSASRPQDRQFILSSKKLLLSDSGFYLCACLAGNWNTEAFFGQGTRLTVV.

This chain uses TRBV29-1 with TRBJ2-7; 8 nucleotides align to TRBD1. The CDR3 totals 12 residues. Trimming removed 6 bases from V and 3 bases from J; junction bases left unmatched: 4. From germline, CDR1 is SQVTM and CDR2 ANQGSEA. CDR3 sequence reads: CSVTGQGYEQYF. The CDR3, as DNA: TGCAGCGTCACCGGACAGGGCTACGAGCAGTACTTC.

The chain links TRBV7-8 to TRBJ2-7; the D gene is possibly TRBD2 (6 bases). The CDR3 has 18 amino acids. With 2 bases removed from V and 5 bases from J, the gap between germline ends came to 25 bases. Germline V gene sequence: CDR1 SGHVS, CDR2 FQNEAQ. The CDR3 reads CASSLKETSRILRDEQYF. In nucleotides, the CDR3 is TGTGCCAGCAGCTTAAAGGAGACTAGTCGCATACTAAGAGACGAGCAGTACTTC.

This clone turned up a few times. The chain has TRBV19 and TRBJ1-2, with 7 bases aligning to TRBD1. The CDR3 has 12 amino acids. The germline CDR1 and CDR2 sequences are LNHDA and SQIVND (reference sequence). J lost 2 bases, V lost 7 bases, and 1 base had no gene match. The CDR3 protein is CASIGGNYGYTF. CDR3 DNA sequence: TGTGCCAGTATAGGGGGCAACTATGGCTACACCTTC.

This chain uses TRBV6-6 with TRBJ1-2, with 9 bases that match TRBD1. V dropped 5 bases and J dropped 5; count of bases not matched to a gene: 3. There are 13 residues in the CDR3. Germline CDR1 reads MNHNY; CDR2 reads SVGAGI (reference sequence). The CDR3 protein is CASSNDRGYGYTF. CDR3 sequence (DNA): TGTGCCAGCAGTAACGACAGGGGGTATGGCTACACCTTC.

The V and J genes are TRBV25-1 and TRBJ2-7, with TRBD2 identical over 8 bases. Trimming removed 4 bases from V and 0 bases from J; junction bases left unmatched: 11. The germline V gene encodes CDR1 MGHDK and CDR2 SYGVNS. The CDR3 runs to 17 residues. The CDR3 spells CASSAATSGSPSYEQYF. In nucleotides, the CDR3 is TGTGCCAGCAGTGCAGCTACCAGCGGGAGCCCCTCCTACGAGCAGTACTTC.

J is TRBJ1-1 and V is TRBV20-1; 7 bases match TRBD1. There are 10 residues in the CDR3. In germline, CDR1 is DFQATT, CDR2 SNEGSKA (reference sequence). The trim removed 7 bases at V and 5 bases at J, leaving 1 base unmatched. CDR3 residues: CSVRGTEAFF. CDR3 in DNA: TGCAGTGTCAGGGGGACTGAAGCTTTCTTT.

This chain joins TRBV5-6 and TRBJ1-1, with a tentative D call TRBD1 (5 bases). The V gene lost 0 bases and the J gene lost 4 bases, with 10 bases spanning the gap. Germline CDR1 reads SGHDT; CDR2 reads YYEEEE. The CDR3 length is 14 residues. This CDR3 reads CASSLAGSVTEAFF. CDR3 sequence (DNA): TGTGCCAGCAGCTTGGCAGGGTCCGTCACTGAAGCTTTCTTT.